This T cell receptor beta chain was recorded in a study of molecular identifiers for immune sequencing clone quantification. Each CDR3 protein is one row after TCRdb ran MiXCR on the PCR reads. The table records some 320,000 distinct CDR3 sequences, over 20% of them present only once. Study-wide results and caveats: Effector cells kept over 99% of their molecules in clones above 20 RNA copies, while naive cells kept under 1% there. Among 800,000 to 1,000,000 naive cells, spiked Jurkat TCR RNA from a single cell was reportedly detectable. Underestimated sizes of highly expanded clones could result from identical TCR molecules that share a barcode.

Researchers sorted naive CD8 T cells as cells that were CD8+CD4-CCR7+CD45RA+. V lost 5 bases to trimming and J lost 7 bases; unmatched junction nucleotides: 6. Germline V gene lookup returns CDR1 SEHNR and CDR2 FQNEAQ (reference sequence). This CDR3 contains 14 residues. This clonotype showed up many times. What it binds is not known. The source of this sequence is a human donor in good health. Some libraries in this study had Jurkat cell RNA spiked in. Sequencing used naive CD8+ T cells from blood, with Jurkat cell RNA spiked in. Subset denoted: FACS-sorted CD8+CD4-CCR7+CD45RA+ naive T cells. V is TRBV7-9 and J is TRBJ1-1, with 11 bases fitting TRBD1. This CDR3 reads CASSPPGTGGEAFF. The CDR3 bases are TGTGCCAGCAGCCCACCCGGGACAGGGGGTGAAGCTTTCTTT.